This TCR beta chain was sequenced during a study of blood T cell repertoires in COVID-19. Background on the study: Some COVID-19 samples were acute and others convalescent; all came from the United States, Italy and Spain.

V lost 3 bases, J lost 7 bases, and 12 bases lay in between. Germline V gene lookup returns CDR1 SGHNT and CDR2 YENEEA. CDR3 size: 13 residues. A few counts support this clone. TCRdb's copy holds only in-frame clones and misses some; the assay was immunoSEQ multiplex PCR. The top ten clones hold roughly 4.5% of a sample with 180,000 or so clones, over 65% of them seen once. Participants spanned ages 18 to 89 years and resided in about 25 US areas. The sequenced sample consisted of PBMCs or T cells enriched from blood (not recorded which). The chain combines TRBV11-3 with TRBJ1-1; tentatively, D is TRBD1 (5 bases). The origin of this receptor is a woman between 50 and 59 years old who had recovered from COVID-19. CDR3 loop: CASSLGQGFEAFF. CDR3 nucleotides: TGTGCCAGCAGCTTGGGGCAGGGATTTGAAGCTTTCTTT.